A single sample is the source of the 23 T cell receptor beta chains below, sequenced in a study of T cells in Graves' hyperthyroidism and ophthalmopathy (dated by TCRdb to between 2018 and 2021). Library creation used multiplex PCR. Sequenced on an Illumina HiSeq 2000. TCR beta CDR3 regions were amplified from RNA transcripts. The first round of RT-PCR for the TCR CDR3 was performed with the HTBI primer set and the Qiagen OneStep RT-PCR kit. TCRdb reworked the public reads: Q25 trimming with fastp, MiXCR clone assembly, productive beta chains retained. Here each entry gathers all rows of one CDR3 protein and keeps the most common genes and DNA. The sample includes approximately 400,000 distinct CDR3 sequences, with 15% to 19% observed a single time. Clones ranked in the top ten supply about 7.7% of the sample. The sequenced material came from blood. Receptors originate from a woman aged 18-35 years with Graves' hyperthyroidism.

This chain connects TRBV7-9 to TRBJ2-1; D gene uncertain. V lost 2 bases, J lost 5 bases, and 16 bases lay in between. CDR3 length: 16 amino acids. Germline-derived CDR1 and CDR2 are SEHNR and FQNEAQ (reference sequence). The CDR3 loop is CASSLLTVDGNNEQFF. CDR3 nucleotides: TGTGCCAGCAGCTTACTAACGGTCGACGGAAACAATGAGCAGTTCTTC.

This chain uses TRBV12-3 or TRBV12-4 with TRBJ1-6; the D is unclear. This CDR3 is 14 amino acids long. Between the trimmed V and J ends, which lost 6 bases and 10 bases, there was a span of 16 bases. CDR3 sequence (DNA): TGTGCCAGCAGGCCTCGGAACAAAAAGTCACCCCTCCACTTT. This gives the protein CASRPRNKKSPLHF.

This clonotype was seen ten or more times. V usage is TRBV5-1 and J usage is TRBJ1-4; 8 bases fit TRBD1. The CDR3 runs 15 residues. Per germline, CDR1 SGHRS and CDR2 YFSETQ. J gave up 7 bases and V 1 base, and 6 bases lay outside the gene matches. CDR3 sequence: CASSLPTGEGEKLFF. DNA of the CDR3: TGCGCCAGCAGCTTGCCGACAGGGGAGGGTGAAAAACTGTTTTTT. The full variable domain, its missing parts supplied by reference TRBV5-1 and TRBJ1-4, is KAGVTQTPRYLIKTRGQQVTLSCSPISGHRSVSWYQQTPGQGLQFLFEYFSETQRNKGNFPGRFSGRQFSNSRSEMNVSTLELGDSALYLCASSLPTGEGEKLFFGSGTQLSVL.

This clonotype was seen repeatedly, ten times or more. The V call is TRBV6-1, the J call TRBJ1-2; D is ambiguous. The CDR3 has 15 amino acids. Germline-derived CDR1 and CDR2 are MNHNS and SASEGT. Trimming stripped 1 base from V and 4 bases from J, with 13 bases between. The CDR3 loop is CASSEGEKGGYGYTF. The CDR3 nucleotides are TGTGCCAGCAGTGAAGGGGAAAAGGGAGGCTATGGCTACACCTTC.

This clonotype was counted at least ten times. The chain employs TRBV6-1 and TRBJ1-1; the D gene is possibly TRBD1 (5 bases). Looked up from germline, CDR1 is MNHNS and CDR2 is SASEGT. This CDR3 region has 16 residues. V lost 6 bases, J lost 7 bases, and 24 bases lay in between. The CDR3 loop is CASRSKKGTFGLEAFF. CDR3 in DNA: TGTGCCAGCAGGTCTAAGAAGGGGACGTTTGGCCTTGAAGCTTTCTTT.

As to this clonotype: An end of the junction differs from the germline gene, which may be a read error. This chain uses TRBV7-3 with TRBJ2-2; D might be TRBD1 or TRBD2, each matching 6 bases. CDR1 SGHTA and CDR2 FQGTGA come from the germline V gene. The CDR3 length is 14 residues. The CDR3 sequence: CAVGGAGDTGELLF. CDR3 in DNA: TGTGCCGTGGGGGGAGCCGGGGACACCGGGGAGCTGCTTTTT.

This clonotype was picked up many times. V gene TRBV18 combines with J gene TRBJ1-2; a weak D match, TRBD1 (6 bases). Germline V lookup: CDR1 KGHSH, CDR2 LQKENI. The CDR3 covers 14 residues. V was trimmed by 0 bases and J by 6 bases, leaving 11 bases between them. This chain's CDR3 is CASSPPGHPHGYTF. The CDR3, as DNA: TGTGCCAGCTCACCACCGGGACATCCGCATGGCTACACCTTC.

This clonotype was counted many times. The chain carries TRBV11-2 and TRBJ2-1; no reliable D call. The V gene's germline CDR1 is SGHAT and CDR2 FQNNGV. V gave up 4 bases and J gave up 11 bases, with 18 bases separating them. The CDR3 has 14 amino acids. This chain's CDR3 is CASSWLGLGSQQFF. The CDR3 DNA reads TGTGCCAGCAGCTGGTTGGGCCTTGGGTCCCAGCAGTTCTTC.

With regard to this clonotype: Given a much more abundant clone one base away, this may be a read error. The chain is built from TRBV2 and TRBJ2-3; no clear D. This CDR3 spans 12 amino acids. V was clipped by 11 bases and J by 5 bases, with 14 bases between them. The V gene's germline CDR1 is SNHLY and CDR2 FYNNEI. CDR3 in DNA: TGTGCCGGCACCTCCTTGGGAGATACGCAGTATTTT. Translating gives CAGTSLGDTQYF.

Many counts were recorded for this clonotype. This chain links TRBV27 with TRBJ2-7; 7 nucleotides match TRBD2. V trimming: 5 bases; J trimming: 7 bases; junction bases outside the gene matches: 5. Germline loops: CDR1 MNHEY, CDR2 SMNVEV (reference sequence). This CDR3 is built from 12 residues. CDR3 DNA sequence: TGTGCCAGCAGTCCCCCGGGAGGAGAGCAGTACTTC. Its protein is CASSPPGGEQYF.

This clonotype was recorded at least ten times. Written as DNA, the CDR3 is TGTGCCAGCAGCCCGGGACGGGGAGGCACAGATACGCAGTATTTT. The encoded protein is CASSPGRGGTDTQYF. The V call is TRBV6-1, the J call TRBJ2-3, with D perhaps TRBD1 or TRBD2 (5 bases each). V lost 6 bases and J 1 base, leaving 14 bases between the germline ends. CDR1 and CDR2 (germline): MNHNS, SASEGT. CDR3 length: 15 residues.

This clonotype appeared a few times. This chain links TRBV5-4 with TRBJ2-7; perhaps D is TRBD1 or TRBD2 (8 bases each). CDR1 and CDR2 (germline): SGHNT, YYREEE (reference sequence). V was trimmed by 4 bases and J by 1 base, leaving 18 bases between them. The CDR3 runs 16 residues. DNA for the CDR3: TGTGCCAGCAGCCTCGGGGGGGGGACAGGATCCTACGAGCAGTACTTC. Its translation: CASSLGGGTGSYEQYF.

This clonotype appeared once. This rearrangement joins TRBV5-4 to TRBJ1-6; D is ambiguous. V was clipped by 0 bases and J by 0 bases, with 13 bases between them. The CDR3 covers 18 residues. In germline, CDR1 is SGHNT, CDR2 YYREEE (reference sequence). The CDR3 protein is CASSLAPHGSSYNSPLHF. In nucleotides, the CDR3 is TGTGCCAGCAGCTTGGCCCCACACGGATCCTCCTATAATTCACCCCTCCACTTT.

This clonotype was seen many times. Given the absence of the conserved phenylalanine or tryptophan at the CDR3 end, a read error is likely. The chain employs TRBV7-8 and TRBJ2-3; the D gene is possibly TRBD2 (5 bases). Trimming took off 5 bases at V and 3 bases at J, with 15 bases between the two ends. Germline CDR1 SGHVS, CDR2 FQNEAQ. CDR3 size: 15 residues. This chain's CDR3 is CASSLTILGTDTQYS. The CDR3 DNA reads TGTGCCAGCAGCCTCACCATACTAGGTACAGATACGCAGTATTCT.

The chain carries TRBV9 and TRBJ2-7, with D perhaps matching TRBD1 (5 bases). The CDR3 contains 17 residues. V shed 0 bases and J shed 2 bases, with 18 bases lying between them. Per the germline V gene, CDR1 is SGDLS and CDR2 is YYNGEE. DNA for the CDR3: TGTGCCAGCAGCGTAGAGGCGAGTTGGGGCGGAGCCTACGAGCAGTACTTC. Amino acid sequence: CASSVEASWGGAYEQYF.

In this sample, this clonotype turned up many times. The V gene is TRBV20-1, the J gene TRBJ1-1; tentatively, D is TRBD1 (6 bases). V was pared by 2 bases and J by 1 base, with 11 bases between. The CDR3 totals 14 residues. CDR1 DFQATT and CDR2 SNEGSKA come from the germline V gene (reference sequence). The CDR3 loop is CSARTGHRNTEAFF. The CDR3 DNA reads TGCAGTGCTAGAACGGGACACAGGAACACTGAAGCTTTCTTT.

This clonotype showed up many times. This chain joins TRBV24-1 and TRBJ2-4, with no clear D. Germline V gives CDR1 KGHDR, CDR2 SFDVKD. The CDR3 has 12 residues. V lost 3 bases, J lost 4 bases, and 3 bases lay in between. CDR3 DNA sequence: TGTGCCACCAGTGATGGGAAAAACATTCAGTACTTC. Protein product: CATSDGKNIQYF.

This clonotype has a count of ten or more. The chain combines TRBV2 with TRBJ2-2; D not resolved. This CDR3 comprises 14 residues. Trimming stripped 7 bases from V and 3 bases from J, with 12 bases between. Germline V lookup: CDR1 SNHLY, CDR2 FYNNEI. CDR3 amino acids: CASTNGVHTGELFF. The CDR3 DNA reads as TGTGCCAGCACAAACGGCGTCCACACCGGGGAGCTGTTTTTT.

This clonotype was found many times. The gene calls are TRBV12-3 or TRBV12-4 and TRBJ1-6; possible D gene TRBD1, 5 bases. CDR3 length equals 14 residues. V gave up 1 base and J gave up 7 bases, with 8 bases separating them. CDR3 sequence reads: CASSLERGNSPLHF. CDR3 in DNA: TGTGCCAGCAGTTTAGAAAGGGGCAATTCACCCCTCCACTTT.

The chain carries TRBV4-2 and TRBJ1-2, with TRBD1 matching over 8 bases. This CDR3 spans 14 amino acids. Germline CDR1 reads LGHNA; CDR2 reads YNFKEQ. Germline trimming cut 2 bases from V and 8 bases from J; bases unmatched to any gene: 7. CDR3 bases: TGTGCCAGCAGCCAATTAGGACAGGGACGCGGCTACACCTTC. Translated, it gives CASSQLGQGRGYTF.

This clonotype was observed many times. The genes are TRBV6-6 and TRBJ2-3, with D perhaps matching TRBD2 (5 bases). Between the trimmed V and J ends, which lost 0 bases and 5 bases, there was a span of 12 bases. Germline assignment: CDR1 MNHNY and CDR2 SVGAGI (reference sequence). CDR3 length: 15 amino acids. The chain's CDR3 is CASSYSTLARDTQYF. In DNA form, the CDR3 reads TGTGCCAGCAGTTACTCGACGCTAGCCAGAGATACGCAGTATTTT.

This clonotype was seen many times. V gene TRBV27 combines with J gene TRBJ1-5; D is ambiguous. Germline V gene sequence: CDR1 MNHEY, CDR2 SMNVEV (reference sequence). This CDR3 contains 13 residues. Trimming cost V 6 bases and J 0 bases, with 6 bases left between them. This CDR3 is CASSVDSNQPQHF. In nucleotides, the CDR3 is TGTGCCAGCAGCGTAGATAGCAATCAGCCCCAGCATTTT.

This clonotype was seen repeatedly, ten times or more. V and J are TRBV20-1 and TRBJ2-1, with TRBD2 identical over 7 bases. This CDR3 spans 13 amino acids. Germline values: CDR1 DFQATT, CDR2 SNEGSKA (reference sequence). J gave up 9 bases and V 5 bases, and 10 bases lay outside the gene matches. The CDR3 DNA is TGCAGTGCTGGACCCCCGGGGGGAAGTGAGCAGTTCTTC. This translates into CSAGPPGGSEQFF.